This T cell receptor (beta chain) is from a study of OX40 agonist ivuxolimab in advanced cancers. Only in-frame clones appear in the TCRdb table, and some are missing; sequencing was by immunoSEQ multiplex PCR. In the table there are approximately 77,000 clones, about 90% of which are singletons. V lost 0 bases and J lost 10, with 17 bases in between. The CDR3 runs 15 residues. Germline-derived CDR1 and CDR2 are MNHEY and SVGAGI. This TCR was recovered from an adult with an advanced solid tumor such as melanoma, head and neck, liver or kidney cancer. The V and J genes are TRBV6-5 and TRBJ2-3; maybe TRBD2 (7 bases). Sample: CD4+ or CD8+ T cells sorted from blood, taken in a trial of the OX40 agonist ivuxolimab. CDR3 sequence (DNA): TGTGCCAGCAGTTACTCGGGGGCCCCCCGGGGGGCGCAGTATTTT. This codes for CASSYSGAPRGAQYF.